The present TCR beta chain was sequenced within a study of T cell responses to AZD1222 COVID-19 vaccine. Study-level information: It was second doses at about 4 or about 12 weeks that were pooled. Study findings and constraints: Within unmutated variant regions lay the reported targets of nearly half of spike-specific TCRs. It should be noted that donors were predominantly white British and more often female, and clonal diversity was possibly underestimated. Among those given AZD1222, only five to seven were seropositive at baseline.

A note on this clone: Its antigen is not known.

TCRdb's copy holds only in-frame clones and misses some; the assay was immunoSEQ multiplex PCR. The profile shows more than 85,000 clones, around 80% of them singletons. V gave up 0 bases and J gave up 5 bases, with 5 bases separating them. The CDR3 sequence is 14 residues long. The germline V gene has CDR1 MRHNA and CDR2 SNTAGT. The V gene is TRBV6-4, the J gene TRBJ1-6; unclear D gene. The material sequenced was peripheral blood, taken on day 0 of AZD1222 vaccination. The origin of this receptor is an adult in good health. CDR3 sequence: CASSDSGNNSPLHF. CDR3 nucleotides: TGTGCCAGCAGTGACTCAGGGAATAATTCACCCCTCCACTTT.